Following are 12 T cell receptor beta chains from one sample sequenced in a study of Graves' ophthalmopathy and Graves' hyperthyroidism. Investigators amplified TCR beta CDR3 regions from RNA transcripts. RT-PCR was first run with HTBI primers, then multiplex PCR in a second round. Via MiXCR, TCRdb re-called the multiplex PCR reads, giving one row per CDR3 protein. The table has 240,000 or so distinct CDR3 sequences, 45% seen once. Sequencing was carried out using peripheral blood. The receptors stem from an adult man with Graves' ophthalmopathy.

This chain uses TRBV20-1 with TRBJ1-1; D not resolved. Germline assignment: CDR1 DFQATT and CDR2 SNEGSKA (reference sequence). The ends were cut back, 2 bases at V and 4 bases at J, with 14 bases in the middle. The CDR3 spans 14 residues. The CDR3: CSARKGGKGTEAFF. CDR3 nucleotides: TGCAGTGCTAGAAAGGGAGGGAAGGGCACTGAAGCTTTCTTT.

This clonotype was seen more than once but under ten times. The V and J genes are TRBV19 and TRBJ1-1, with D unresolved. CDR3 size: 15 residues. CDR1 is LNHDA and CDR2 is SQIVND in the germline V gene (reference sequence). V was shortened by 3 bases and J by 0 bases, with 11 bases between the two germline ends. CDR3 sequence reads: CASSIPTRLNTEAFF. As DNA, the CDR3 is TGTGCCAGTAGTATCCCCACCAGACTGAACACTGAAGCTTTCTTT.

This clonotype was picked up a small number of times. CDR3: CSARARGTFYGYTF. Written as DNA, the CDR3 is TGCAGTGCTAGAGCGAGGGGGACCTTCTATGGCTACACCTTC. J is TRBJ1-2 and V is TRBV20-1; tentative D call: TRBD1 (6 bases). V was clipped by 1 base and J by 4 bases, with 13 bases between them. This CDR3 region has 14 residues. Germline-derived CDR1 and CDR2 are DFQATT and SNEGSKA (reference sequence).

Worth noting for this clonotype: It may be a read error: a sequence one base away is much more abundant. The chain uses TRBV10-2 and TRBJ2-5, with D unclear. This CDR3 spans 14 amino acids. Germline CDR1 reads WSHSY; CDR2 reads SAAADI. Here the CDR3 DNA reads TGTGCCAGCAGCTTAGTTTCAACACAAGAGACCCAGTACTTC. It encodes CASSLVSTQETQYF.

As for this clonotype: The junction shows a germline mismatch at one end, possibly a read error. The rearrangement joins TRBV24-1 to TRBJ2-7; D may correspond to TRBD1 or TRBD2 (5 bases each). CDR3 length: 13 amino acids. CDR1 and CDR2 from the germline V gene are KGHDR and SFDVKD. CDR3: CASSFSGTRGQYF. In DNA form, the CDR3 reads TGTGCCAGCAGTTTTAGTGGGACCCGAGGGCAGTACTTC.

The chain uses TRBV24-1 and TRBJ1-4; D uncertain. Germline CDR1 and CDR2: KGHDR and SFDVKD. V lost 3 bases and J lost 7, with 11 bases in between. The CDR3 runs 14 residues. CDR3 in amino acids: CATSDPGPPEKLFF. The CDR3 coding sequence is TGTGCCACCAGTGATCCCGGGCCTCCTGAAAAACTGTTTTTT.

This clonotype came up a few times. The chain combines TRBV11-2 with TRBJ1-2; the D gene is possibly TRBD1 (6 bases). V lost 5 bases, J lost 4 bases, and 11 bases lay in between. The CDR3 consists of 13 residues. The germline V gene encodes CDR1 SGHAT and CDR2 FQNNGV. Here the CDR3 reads CASSPQGGYGYTF. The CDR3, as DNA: TGTGCCAGCAGCCCACAGGGAGGCTATGGCTACACCTTC.

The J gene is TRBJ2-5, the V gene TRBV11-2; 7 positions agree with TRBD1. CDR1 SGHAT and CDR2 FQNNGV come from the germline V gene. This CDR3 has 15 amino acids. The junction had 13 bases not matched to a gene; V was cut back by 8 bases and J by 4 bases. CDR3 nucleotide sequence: TGTGCCAGCGGCGATACGAGGGGGCCGGGAGAGACCCAGTACTTC. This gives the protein CASGDTRGPGETQYF.

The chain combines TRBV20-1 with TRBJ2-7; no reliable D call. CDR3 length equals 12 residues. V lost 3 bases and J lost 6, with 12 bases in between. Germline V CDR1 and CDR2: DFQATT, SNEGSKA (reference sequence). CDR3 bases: TGCAGTGCTAGGCCGCCACCACGCGAGCAGTACTTC. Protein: CSARPPPREQYF.

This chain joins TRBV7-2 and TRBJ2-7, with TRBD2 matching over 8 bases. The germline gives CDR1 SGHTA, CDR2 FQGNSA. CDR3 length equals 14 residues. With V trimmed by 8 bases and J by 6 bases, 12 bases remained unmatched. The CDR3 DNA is TGTGCCAGCTCACCGGGACTAGTATCTGGCGAGCAGTACTTC. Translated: CASSPGLVSGEQYF. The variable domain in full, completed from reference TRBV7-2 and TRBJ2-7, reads GAGVSQSPSNKVTEKGKDVELRCDPISGHTALYWYRQSLGQGLEFLIYFQGNSAPDKSGLPSDRFSAERTGGSVSTLTIQRTQQEDSAVYLCASSPGLVSGEQYFGPGTRLTVT.

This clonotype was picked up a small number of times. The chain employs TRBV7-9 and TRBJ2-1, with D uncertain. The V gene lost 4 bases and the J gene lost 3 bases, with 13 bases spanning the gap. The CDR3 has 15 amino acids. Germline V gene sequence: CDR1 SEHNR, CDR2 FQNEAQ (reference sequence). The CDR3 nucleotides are TGTGCCAGCAGCTCGGCCGTTGCGTACTACAATGAGCAGTTCTTC. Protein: CASSSAVAYYNEQFF.

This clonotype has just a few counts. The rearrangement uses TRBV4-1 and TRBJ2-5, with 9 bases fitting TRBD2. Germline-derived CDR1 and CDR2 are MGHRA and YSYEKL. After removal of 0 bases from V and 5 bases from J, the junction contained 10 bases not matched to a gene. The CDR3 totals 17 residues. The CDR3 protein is CASSQDDSGSILETQYF. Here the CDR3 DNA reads TGCGCCAGCAGCCAAGACGATAGCGGGAGTATTTTGGAGACCCAGTACTTC.